Listed below are T cell receptor beta chains from one sample, sequenced in a study of response to subunit inactivated influenza vaccine. MiXCR, applied by TCRdb to the RT-PCR reads, yields one record per CDR3 protein. The sample yields about half a million distinct CDR3 sequences, 7.5% to 8.5% seen once. The material was PBMCs from blood, obtained around 2 years after vaccination. The receptors originated from a man aged 50 to 69 who received an inactivated influenza vaccine. The CDR3 runs from the conserved cysteine through the conserved F or W. D genes are given only for firm matches. For some rows the clone size is stated as once, few or many, or as a class when expanded; others skip it.

CDR3 length	V gene	D gene	J gene	clone size	CDR3 DNA	CDR3 protein
15	TRBV9	.	TRBJ1-6	few	TGTGCCAGCAGCTTCCGCGGGGACGGGAATTCACCCCTCCACTTT	CASSFRGDGNSPLHF
16	TRBV10-3	TRBD1	TRBJ1-5	many	TGTGCCACTACGAACACGGACAGGGTCTCAGATCAGCCCCAGCATTTT	CATTNTDRVSDQPQHF
18	TRBV4-3	TRBD1	TRBJ1-1	few	TGCGCCAGCAGCCAAGAGTTGGGCAGGGGGCTTCAGGTGGCTGAAGCTTTCTTT	CASSQELGRGLQVAEAFF
15	TRBV7-6	TRBD1	TRBJ2-1	few	TGTGCCAGCAGCTTCGGGACAGCGTCCTACAATGAGCAGTTCTTC	CASSFGTASYNEQFF
13	TRBV29-1	TRBD1	TRBJ2-1	many	TGCAGCGTCGAGACAGGGTCGGGCAATGAGCAGTTCTTC	CSVETGSGNEQFF
15	TRBV11-2	.	TRBJ2-2	few	TGTGCCAGCAGCGGGCAGGGCGGGAACACCGGGGAGCTGTTTTTT	CASSGQGGNTGELFF
15	TRBV12-3/TRBV12-4	TRBD2	TRBJ2-5	.	TGTGCCAGCAGTTTAGTCCTAGCGGTCCCAGAGACCCAGTACTTC	CASSLVLAVPETQYF
12	TRBV3-1	.	TRBJ2-7	.	TGTGCCAGCAGGCAGGGACGAGGCGAGCAGTACTTC	CASRQGRGEQYF
14	TRBV2	.	TRBJ2-1	many	TGTGCCAGCAGTGCCGGGACTTCGTACAATGAGCAGTTCTTC	CASSAGTSYNEQFF
14	TRBV6-1	TRBD1	TRBJ1-1	few	TGTGCCAGCAGACGACAGGGCACGAACACTGAAGCTTTCTTT	CASRRQGTNTEAFF
16	TRBV29-1	.	TRBJ1-3	.	TGCAGCGTTGAAGAGCAGGGGCTAATCTCTGGAAACACCATATATTTT	CSVEEQGLISGNTIYF
11	TRBV6-2/TRBV6-3	.	TRBJ2-1	many	TGTGCCAGCAGTTACAATGCTGAGCAGTTCTTC	CASSYNAEQFF
15	TRBV6-2/TRBV6-3	TRBD2	TRBJ2-3	.	TGTGCCAGCAGAACCAGCGGGAGGCTGACAGATACGCAGTATTTT	CASRTSGRLTDTQYF
12	TRBV2	.	TRBJ1-5	few	TGTGCCAGCAGTGATAACGATCAGCCCCAGCATTTT	CASSDNDQPQHF
14	TRBV19	.	TRBJ1-5	.	TGTGCCAGTAGTGGGGGGACAAGGGCCGAGCCCCAGCATTTT	CASSGGTRAEPQHF
13	TRBV20-1	.	TRBJ1-5	.	TGCAGTGCTTGGCAGGCTAGCAATCAGCCCCAGCATTTT	CSAWQASNQPQHF
15	TRBV5-1	TRBD1	TRBJ1-2	few	TGCGCCAGCAGCTCCACAGGGGCCTCTAACTATGGCTACACCTTC	CASSSTGASNYGYTF
14	TRBV20-1	.	TRBJ1-6	.	TGCAGTGCTATAACAGGGTGGGGGAATTCACCCCTCCACTTT	CSAITGWGNSPLHF
16	TRBV20-1	.	TRBJ2-1	.	TGCAGTGCTAGAGGTCGAGTTCCGGGAGCGCTAAATGAGCAGTTCTTC	CSARGRVPGALNEQFF
16	TRBV6-1	.	TRBJ1-5	few	TGTGCCAGCAGTGCGTTTTTGGGAGCGGAGAATCAGCCCCAGCATTTT	CASSAFLGAENQPQHF
16	TRBV21-1	.	TRBJ2-5	.	TGTGCCAGCAGCAATGTTGTGAGACTAGAGAAAGAGACCCAGTACTTC	CASSNVVRLEKETQYF
13	TRBV20-1	.	TRBJ2-7	many	TGCAGTGCCAAATTAACTAGAAGGGGCGAGCAGTACTTC	CSAKLTRRGEQYF
13	TRBV12-3/TRBV12-4	.	TRBJ1-3	few	TGTGCCAGTCGCGGGACTGCGCGGAACACCATATATTTT	CASRGTARNTIYF
14	TRBV15	TRBD2	TRBJ2-7	few	TGTGCCACCAGCAGAGAACCTAGCGGGATAGAGCAGTACTTC	CATSREPSGIEQYF
16	TRBV12-3/TRBV12-4	.	TRBJ2-3	few	TGTGCCAGCAGTTATACCAGGGGTTGGGGGACAGATACGCAGTATTTT	CASSYTRGWGTDTQYF
15	TRBV7-2	.	TRBJ2-2	.	TGTGCCAGCAGCCCAAACCCCAGGGGCACCGGGGAGCTGTTTTTT	CASSPNPRGTGELFF
14	TRBV5-1	.	TRBJ2-7	few	TGCGCCAGCAGCTTGGCCATCAGGGCCTACGAGCAGTACTTC	CASSLAIRAYEQYF
19	TRBV15	TRBD1	TRBJ2-2	few	TGTGCCACCAGCAGATTGGGTCCCGGGACAGGGACCAACACCGGGGAGCTGTTTTTT	CATSRLGPGTGTNTGELFF
14	TRBV20-1	.	TRBJ2-7	few	TGCAGTGCTAGTTTGGCTAACAAAAACTACGAGCAGTACTTC	CSASLANKNYEQYF
14	TRBV7-8	.	TRBJ2-5	large	TGTGCCAGCAGCCATTATCCCCCGGGGGAGACCCAGTACTTC	CASSHYPPGETQYF
14	TRBV6-5	.	TRBJ1-6	.	TGTGCCAGCAGTTACACATCGAAGAATTCGCCCCTCCACTTT	CASSYTSKNSPLHF
13	TRBV20-1	.	TRBJ1-2	many	TGCAGTGCTGGCAGGGGCATCGGCGATGGCTACACCTTC	CSAGRGIGDGYTF
16	TRBV7-7	TRBD2	TRBJ2-5	many	TGTGCCAGCAGCCCCGCGACGACTAGCGGGAGGGAGACCCAGTACTTC	CASSPATTSGRETQYF
12	TRBV29-1	.	TRBJ2-5	many	TGCAGCGTCCTCCGGGACCAGGAGACCCAGTACTTC	CSVLRDQETQYF
16	TRBV7-6	TRBD1	TRBJ1-2	.	TGTGCCAGCAGCTTAGACGCGGCAGGGGGCAACTATGGCTACACCTTC	CASSLDAAGGNYGYTF
12	TRBV12-3/TRBV12-4	.	TRBJ2-1	.	TGTGCCCGCAGTTCGCAGTACAATGAGCAGTTCTTC	CARSSQYNEQFF
16	TRBV27	TRBD2	TRBJ2-3	few	TGTGCCAGCAGTAGGGGGACTAGCGGGGCCACAGATACGCAGTATTTT	CASSRGTSGATDTQYF
12	TRBV7-9	.	TRBJ1-1	many	TGTGCCAGCAGCTTTGGCGACACTGAAGCTTTCTTT	CASSFGDTEAFF
16	TRBV29-1	TRBD2	TRBJ2-2	few	TGCAGCGTGGGACTAGCGGGAGGGCCCCACACCGGGGAGCTGTTTTTT	CSVGLAGGPHTGELFF
17	TRBV7-2	TRBD2	TRBJ2-2	many	TGTGCCAGCAGCCAAAGGCTAGCGGGGTTAGGTGCCGGGGAGCTGTTTTTT	CASSQRLAGLGAGELFF
13	TRBV6-1	.	TRBJ1-2	few	TGTGCCAGCAGCCGCAAACCACGGACCACCTTACCCTTC	CASSRKPRTTLPF
17	TRBV7-9	.	TRBJ2-2	few	TGTGCCAGCAGCTCACTGTCTGGGCTAGCGAGCTCCGGGGAGCTGTTTTTT	CASSSLSGLASSGELFF
16	TRBV12-3/TRBV12-4	.	TRBJ2-1	many	TGTGCCAGCAGTTTAGCCGGCCAGCTCGAAGCGAATGAGCAGTTCTTC	CASSLAGQLEANEQFF
13	TRBV28	TRBD1	TRBJ2-7	.	TGTGCCAGCAGACGACAGGGGGTGTACGAGCAGTACTTC	CASRRQGVYEQYF
15	TRBV12-3/TRBV12-4	TRBD2	TRBJ2-7	few	TGTGCCAGCAGCCCCACGGGAGGGCGGTATAACGAGCAGTACTTC	CASSPTGGRYNEQYF
12	TRBV20-1	.	TRBJ1-5	many	TGCAGTGCGGTACAGGGCAATCAGCCCCAGCATTTT	CSAVQGNQPQHF
12	TRBV20-1	.	TRBJ2-7	.	TGCAGTGCTAGAGTAGGGTGGGACGAGCAGTACTTC	CSARVGWDEQYF
13	TRBV11-2	.	TRBJ2-3	few	TGTGCCAGCAGCTTTAACAGGGCGAATACGCAGTATTTT	CASSFNRANTQYF
13	TRBV12-3/TRBV12-4	.	TRBJ2-1	.	TGTGCCAGCAGTTCAAACCGGTGGAATGAGCAGTTCTTC	CASSSNRWNEQFF
14	TRBV21-1	.	TRBJ2-7	many	TGTGCCAGCAGCAAAGCTCGCCGCCGAAACGAGCAGTACTTC	CASSKARRRNEQYF
16	TRBV6-1	TRBD1	TRBJ2-4	many	TGTGCCAGCAGCCGCGATTGGGACAGGACCCAAAACATTCAGTACTTC	CASSRDWDRTQNIQYF
15	TRBV4-1	.	TRBJ1-1	.	TGCGCCAGCAGCCAAGGTCAGGGAGTGGGCACTGAAGCTTTCTTT	CASSQGQGVGTEAFF